This passage covers 13 T cell receptor beta chains from one sample sequenced in a study of cytomegalovirus exposure and HLA in healthy donors. TCRdb's table, derived via immunoSEQ multiplex PCR, lists solely in-frame clones and lacks some. The table has some 85,000 clones, 95% to 96% seen once; the top ten hold approximately 1.3%. Sequencing input: PBMCs. The receptors here all came from a woman under 30 in good health and CMV-seronegative.

The V and J genes are TRBV27 and TRBJ2-1; 12 bases align to TRBD2. CDR3 size: 16 residues. The junction had 7 bases not matched to a gene; V was cut back by 7 bases and J by 3 bases. Germline lookup yields CDR1 MNHEY and CDR2 SMNVEV (reference sequence). CDR3 DNA: TGTGCCAGCACCCTGGGACTAGCGGGTGGCTACAATGAGCAGTTCTTC. It specifies CASTLGLAGGYNEQFF.

The chain carries TRBV28 and TRBJ1-5; D unclear. Trimming removed 8 bases from V and 3 bases from J, with 5 bases in between. CDR3 length: 11 amino acids. The V gene's germline CDR1 is MDHEN and CDR2 SYDVKM. Here the CDR3 DNA reads TGTGCCAGCGGCCCCAATCAGCCCCAGCATTTT. As protein: CASGPNQPQHF.

In DNA, the CDR3 is TGTGCCATCAGTGGTCTAGCGGGAGCCTCCTACGAGCAGTACTTC. Translating gives CAISGLAGASYEQYF. The V and J genes are TRBV10-3 and TRBJ2-7, with TRBD2 matching 10 bases. V lost 4 bases, J lost 0 bases, and 3 bases stayed unmatched. Germline V gives CDR1 ENHRY, CDR2 SYGVKD. The CDR3 spans 15 residues.

The chain couples TRBV6-5 to TRBJ2-2; 9 bases match TRBD2. The J segment lost 5 bases and the V segment lost 5 bases, leaving 3 bases of the junction unmatched. Germline V gives CDR1 MNHEY, CDR2 SVGAGI. This CDR3 region has 14 residues. CDR3 residues: CASSRREGTGELFF. CDR3 in DNA: TGTGCCAGCAGTCGGCGGGAGGGGACCGGGGAGCTGTTTTTT.

DNA of the CDR3: TGTGCCAGTAGTATAGATCACGCGGAGAGCTCCTACAATGAGCAGTTCTTC. This sequence encodes CASSIDHAESSYNEQFF. This chain joins TRBV19 and TRBJ2-1; no clear D. Trimming stripped 0 bases from V and 0 bases from J, with 12 bases between. The CDR3 is made up of 17 amino acids. CDR1 LNHDA and CDR2 SQIVND come from the germline V gene (reference sequence).

The genes are TRBV9 and TRBJ1-5; 7 bases match TRBD1. CDR3 length: 15 residues. V was pared by 3 bases and J by 4 bases, with 7 bases of the junction left unmatched. CDR1 and CDR2 (germline): SGDLS, YYNGEE. Written as DNA, the CDR3 is TGTGCCAGCAGCGCGGGACAGCTTGAAAATCAGCCCCAGCATTTT. It specifies CASSAGQLENQPQHF. The full variable domain, its missing parts supplied by reference TRBV9 and TRBJ1-5, is DSGVTQTPKHLITATGQRVTLRCSPRSGDLSVYWYQQSLDQGLQFLIQYYNGEERAKGNILERFSAQQFPDLHSELNLSSLELGDSALYFCASSAGQLENQPQHFGDGTRLSIL.

J is TRBJ2-1 and V is TRBV18; TRBD1 agrees at 8 bases. V lost 2 bases to trimming and J lost 10 bases; unmatched junction nucleotides: 7. From germline, CDR1 is KGHSH and CDR2 LQKENI. The CDR3 runs to 14 residues. DNA for the CDR3: TGTGCCAGCTCACCAATAATAACAGGGGGGGAGCAGTTCTTC. Protein: CASSPIITGGEQFF.

This chain joins TRBV6-5 and TRBJ2-1; TRBD2 agrees at 11 bases. Germline V gene lookup returns CDR1 MNHEY and CDR2 SVGAGI. The CDR3 contains 15 residues. After removal of 7 bases from V and 7 bases from J, the junction contained 9 bases not matched to a gene. DNA for the CDR3: TGTGCCAGCACCCACCTAGCGGGAGGAGGAAATGAGCAGTTCTTC. It encodes CASTHLAGGGNEQFF.

V is TRBV18 and J is TRBJ1-3; D is unresolved. The V gene lost 4 bases and the J gene lost 0 bases, with 7 bases spanning the gap. This CDR3 region has 14 residues. From germline, CDR1 is KGHSH and CDR2 LQKENI. The CDR3 sequence is CASSRESSGNTIYF. DNA of the CDR3: TGTGCCAGCTCACGGGAGAGCTCTGGAAACACCATATATTTT. Filled out from reference TRBV18 and TRBJ1-3, the complete variable domain reads NAGVMQNPRHLVRRRGQEARLRCSPMKGHSHVYWYRQLPEEGLKFMVYLQKENIIDESGMPKERFSAEFPKEGPSILRIQQVVRGDSAAYFCASSRESSGNTIYFGEGSWLTVV.

Only one count was recorded for this clone. The chain couples TRBV7-6 to TRBJ2-2; 12 bases align to TRBD2. The length of the CDR3 is 20 residues. J lost 6 bases, V lost 1 base, and 15 bases had no gene match. CDR1 is SGHVS and CDR2 is FNYEAQ in the germline V gene. The CDR3 coding sequence is TGTGCCAGCAGCTTAGTCACAGGAGTACTAGCGGGAGGCCCTCCCGGGGAGCTGTTTTTT. Its translation is CASSLVTGVLAGGPPGELFF.

This clone is a singleton in its sample. The rearrangement joins TRBV7-6 to TRBJ1-2; TRBD1 matches at 10 bases. The CDR3 has 15 amino acids. Germline V lookup: CDR1 SGHVS, CDR2 FNYEAQ. The V and J ends lost 0 bases and 7 bases, in that order; junction bases with no gene match: 5. The CDR3 DNA sequence: TGTGCCAGCAGCTTAGCGGGACAGGGGATCGCTGGCTACACCTTC. It encodes CASSLAGQGIAGYTF.

The CDR3 spells CASMSWQGGINEQFF. The CDR3 nucleotides are TGTGCCAGCATGTCGTGGCAGGGAGGGATCAATGAGCAGTTCTTC. V gene TRBV6-5 combines with J gene TRBJ2-1; TRBD2 aligns across 7 bases. Per germline, CDR1 MNHEY and CDR2 SVGAGI. The V segment lost 7 bases and the J segment 6 bases; nucleotides outside the gene matches: 12. This CDR3 comprises 15 residues.

CDR3 protein: CAWNPGVARTEAFF. The CDR3 bases are TGTGCCTGGAATCCAGGGGTCGCTCGGACTGAAGCTTTCTTT. The rearrangement links TRBV30 to TRBJ1-1; D possibly corresponds to TRBD1 (6 bases). Trimming took 4 bases from V and 5 from J, leaving 17 bases between them. The CDR3 contains 14 residues. CDR1 and CDR2 from the germline V gene are GTSNPN and SVGIG (reference sequence).